The clone carrying this T cell receptor beta chain came up many times. CDR1 and CDR2 (germline): LGHNA, YSLEER. The CDR3 runs 13 residues. With 0 bases removed from V and 9 bases from J, the gap between germline ends came to 9 bases. The data were taken from a study of molecular identifiers for immune sequencing clone quantification. Each CDR3 protein is one row after TCRdb ran MiXCR on the PCR reads. The sample has just under 650,000 distinct CDR3 sequences; just under 20% are singletons. This TCR was recovered from a human donor in good health. Some libraries in this study had Jurkat cell RNA spiked in. The material sequenced was naive CD8+ T cells from blood, with Jurkat cell RNA spiked in. Subset noted: FACS-sorted CD8+CD4-CCR7+CD45RA+ naive T cells. The chain joins TRBV4-3 to TRBJ2-1; no clear D gene. CDR3 sequence (DNA): TGCGCCAGCAGCCAAGATCTGAAGGGTGAGCAGTTCTTC. Amino acids: CASSQDLKGEQFF.